Below, 28 T cell receptor beta chains from the same sample are listed, as sequenced in a study of OX40 agonist ivuxolimab in advanced cancers. Produced via immunoSEQ multiplex PCR; TCRdb's table is partial and in-frame only. Of roughly 53,000 clones listed, 80% to 90% are singletons. The source material was CD4+ or CD8+ T cells sorted from blood, sampled in a trial of the OX40 agonist ivuxolimab. Source of these receptors: an adult with an advanced solid tumor such as melanoma, head and neck, liver or kidney cancer.

J is TRBJ2-3 and V is TRBV5-1; D gene ambiguous. Germline V lookup: CDR1 SGHRS, CDR2 YFSETQ. V lost 0 bases and J lost 2, with 10 bases in between. The CDR3 has 15 residues. DNA for the CDR3: TGCGCCAGCAGCTTGGAGGGCTGGGACACAGATACGCAGTATTTT. This gives the protein CASSLEGWDTDTQYF.

The chain uses TRBV6-5 and TRBJ2-7; D is perhaps TRBD1 (5 bases). Deletions cut 2 bases from V and 3 bases from J, with 11 bases between. CDR1 and CDR2 from the germline V gene are MNHEY and SVGAGI. The CDR3 runs 14 residues. In DNA form, the CDR3 reads TGTGCCAGCAGTTACGCGCAGGGTCTCTACGAGCAGTACTTC. Translating it yields CASSYAQGLYEQYF.

The chain uses TRBV4-2 and TRBJ1-3, with 7 bases aligning to TRBD1. CDR1 and CDR2 (germline): LGHNA, YNFKEQ. The length of the CDR3 is 14 residues. V lost 5 bases to trimming and J lost 4 bases; unmatched junction nucleotides: 5. The CDR3 DNA is TGTGCCAGCAGCAAGACAGGGTTCGGAAACACCATATATTTT. Translated: CASSKTGFGNTIYF.

J is TRBJ1-2 and V is TRBV7-8; D uncertain. V lost 1 base and J lost 7, with 22 bases in between. Per the germline V gene, CDR1 is SGHVS and CDR2 is FQNEAQ. This CDR3 comprises 17 residues. The CDR3 nucleotides are TGTGCCAGCAGCTTAGGGGGAAAAAAGCAAGGTTTAGGTGGCTACACCTTC. It specifies CASSLGGKKQGLGGYTF. Looking up the rest from reference TRBV7-8 and TRBJ1-2 gives the full variable domain: GAGVSQSPRYKVAKRGQDVALRCDPISGHVSLFWYQQALGQGPEFLTYFQNEAQLDKSGLPSDRFFAERPEGSVSTLKIQRTQQEDSAVYLCASSLGGKKQGLGGYTFGSGTRLTVV.

The DNA for the CDR3 is TGTGCCAGCGGGGGACAGGGGTCCTACAATGAGCAGTTCTTC. Residues: CASGGQGSYNEQFF. The chain couples TRBV6-6 to TRBJ2-1, with 10 nucleotides matching TRBD1. V was pared by 8 bases and J by 1 base, with 2 bases of the junction left unmatched. Germline V lookup: CDR1 MNHNY, CDR2 SVGAGI (reference sequence). The CDR3 is 14 amino acids.

The V gene is TRBV30, the J gene TRBJ2-7; D remains ambiguous. Germline lookup yields CDR1 GTSNPN and CDR2 SVGIG (reference sequence). V lost 0 bases and J lost 2, with 8 bases in between. The CDR3 is 13 residues long. CDR3 loop: CAWSVGGAYEQYF. As DNA, the CDR3 is TGTGCCTGGAGTGTAGGCGGTGCCTACGAGCAGTACTTC.

This chain uses TRBV5-1 with TRBJ2-1; D is ambiguous. The length of the CDR3 is 15 residues. Per germline, CDR1 SGHRS and CDR2 YFSETQ. Trimming shortened V by 0 bases and J by 0 bases, and 7 bases separated the two germline ends. CDR3 amino acids: CASSLGGASYNEQFF. The CDR3, as DNA: TGCGCCAGCAGCTTGGGTGGAGCCTCCTACAATGAGCAGTTCTTC.

This chain uses TRBV5-5 with TRBJ2-3; TRBD2 matches at 10 bases. The V gene's germline CDR1 is SGHKS and CDR2 YYEKEE (reference sequence). The CDR3 extends over 17 amino acids. Trimming removed 4 bases from V and 3 bases from J; junction bases left unmatched: 11. Here the CDR3 DNA reads TGTGCCAGCAGCAAGATAGCGGGGGGTAAGGGTACAGATACGCAGTATTTT. It is translated as CASSKIAGGKGTDTQYF. The full variable domain, rest sourced from reference TRBV5-5 and TRBJ2-3, is DAGVTQSPTHLIKTRGQQVTLRCSPISGHKSVSWYQQVLGQGPQFIFQYYEKEERGRGNFPDRFSARQFPNYSSELNVNALLLGDSALYLCASSKIAGGKGTDTQYFGPGTRLTVL.

This sequence joins TRBV11-3 and TRBJ1-1, with D perhaps TRBD1 (6 bases). The germline gives CDR1 SGHNT, CDR2 YENEEA. The CDR3 is 16 amino acids. V lost 7 bases and J 1 base, leaving 19 bases between the germline ends. This chain's CDR3 is CASTPPGRGTNTEAFF. CDR3 nucleotide sequence: TGTGCCAGCACCCCCCCAGGAAGGGGGACGAACACTGAAGCTTTCTTT.

This clone was observed a single time. The gene calls are TRBV4-2 and TRBJ1-6, with 8 bases aligning to TRBD1. In germline, CDR1 is LGHNA, CDR2 YNFKEQ. The CDR3 extends over 16 amino acids. The ends lost 2 bases at V and 9 bases at J; junction bases unmatched: 9. The CDR3 is CASSQFGQGLSSPLHF. CDR3 DNA sequence: TGTGCCAGCAGCCAATTCGGACAGGGACTCAGTTCACCCCTCCACTTT.

The chain uses TRBV5-1 and TRBJ2-1, with 8 positions matching TRBD2. V trimming: 4 bases; J trimming: 0 bases; junction bases outside the gene matches: 6. Germline loops: CDR1 SGHRS, CDR2 YFSETQ. The CDR3 covers 16 residues. CDR3 coding DNA: TGCGCCAGCAGCAGAGAAGCGGGAGACTCCTACAATGAGCAGTTCTTC. Protein sequence: CASSREAGDSYNEQFF.

On this clone itself: Other DNA sequences in the same sample also yield this CDR3. The rearrangement joins TRBV6-5 to TRBJ2-2; D perhaps matches TRBD2 (5 bases). The CDR3 has 13 amino acids. The germline gives CDR1 MNHEY, CDR2 SVGAGI. V lost 4 bases and J lost 5, with 8 bases in between. The CDR3 protein is CASSLTTTGELFF. The CDR3 nucleotides are TGTGCCAGCAGTTTGACTACAACCGGGGAGCTGTTTTTT.

This clone was found a few times. The rearrangement joins TRBV7-3 to TRBJ2-7; 11 bases agree with TRBD2. The CDR3 totals 15 residues. From germline, CDR1 is SGHTA and CDR2 FQGTGA. V trimming: 8 bases; J trimming: 0 bases; junction bases outside the gene matches: 6. This CDR3 reads CASGSGRAVSYEQYF. The CDR3 bases are TGTGCCAGCGGTAGCGGGAGGGCCGTCTCCTACGAGCAGTACTTC.

The chain links TRBV19 to TRBJ2-7; D is possibly TRBD2 (6 bases). Germline V gives CDR1 LNHDA, CDR2 SQIVND (reference sequence). The CDR3 consists of 14 residues. V was pared by 10 bases and J by 3 bases, with 19 bases between. CDR3 in amino acids: CATRRGAGSYEQYF. For the CDR3, the DNA is TGTGCCACTCGACGCGGGGCCGGAAGCTACGAGCAGTACTTC.

This chain uses TRBV4-2 with TRBJ2-2; the D gene could be TRBD1 or TRBD2 (5 bases each). The germline V and J ends were trimmed by 4 bases and 4 bases, with 10 bases remaining between them. Per germline, CDR1 LGHNA and CDR2 YNFKEQ. This CDR3 has 14 amino acids. The DNA for the CDR3 is TGTGCCAGCAGCCTCGGGGCCGGCACCGGGGAGCTGTTTTTT. It specifies CASSLGAGTGELFF.

The chain links TRBV5-1 to TRBJ1-2; 9 nucleotides match TRBD1. The trim removed 0 bases at V and 7 bases at J, leaving 7 bases unmatched. The CDR3 has 15 amino acids. CDR1 SGHRS and CDR2 YFSETQ come from the germline V gene. CDR3 sequence (DNA): TGCGCCAGCAGCTTGGACACACAGGGGGCGCCTGGCTACACCTTC. Residues: CASSLDTQGAPGYTF. Combining the CDR3 with reference TRBV5-1 and TRBJ1-2 gives the whole variable domain KAGVTQTPRYLIKTRGQQVTLSCSPISGHRSVSWYQQTPGQGLQFLFEYFSETQRNKGNFPGRFSGRQFSNSRSEMNVSTLELGDSALYLCASSLDTQGAPGYTFGSGTRLTVV.

This sequence joins TRBV5-6 and TRBJ2-1; the match to TRBD1 covers 9 bases. The length of the CDR3 is 18 residues. Germline CDR1 is SGHDT and CDR2 is YYEEEE. V lost 0 bases and J lost 5; bases outside the gene matches: 12. The CDR3 nucleotides read TGTGCCAGCAGCTTGGGAGTGTTCGTCGGGGACAGGGACAATGAGCAGTTCTTC. Protein sequence: CASSLGVFVGDRDNEQFF.

This chain connects TRBV19 to TRBJ1-4; no definite D call. The CDR3 is 17 residues long. Germline CDR1 reads LNHDA; CDR2 reads SQIVND (reference sequence). Trimming stripped 1 base from V and 0 bases from J, with 12 bases between. CDR3 sequence: CASSIGETHPTNEKLFF. The CDR3 DNA reads as TGTGCCAGTAGTATAGGTGAGACCCATCCAACTAATGAAAAACTGTTTTTT. Complete variable domain (other parts from reference TRBV19 and TRBJ1-4): DGGITQSPKYLFRKEGQNVTLSCEQNLNHDAMYWYRQDPGQGLRLIYYSQIVNDFQKGDIAEGYSVSREKKESFPLTVTSAQKNPTAFYLCASSIGETHPTNEKLFFGSGTQLSVL.

The chain has TRBV5-5 and TRBJ2-7; TRBD2 is a possible D gene (5 bases). Germline V lookup: CDR1 SGHKS, CDR2 YYEKEE (reference sequence). The CDR3 covers 15 residues. With 1 base removed from V and 4 bases from J, the gap between germline ends came to 15 bases. The CDR3 nucleotides read TGTGCCAGCAGCTTGCAGGCAACCGGCGGGTACGAGCAGTACTTC. Its translation: CASSLQATGGYEQYF.

The rearrangement joins TRBV19 to TRBJ1-5; D gene uncertain. Trimming stripped 7 bases from V and 1 base from J, with 14 bases between. The CDR3 spans 15 residues. Germline V CDR1 and CDR2: LNHDA, SQIVND (reference sequence). The CDR3 reads CASTDRTVSNQPQHF. Written as DNA, the CDR3 is TGTGCCAGTACCGACCGCACAGTAAGCAATCAGCCCCAGCATTTT.

The chain links TRBV4-2 to TRBJ2-1, with 10 bases that match TRBD2. Germline lookup yields CDR1 LGHNA and CDR2 YNFKEQ. CDR3 length equals 16 residues. Trimming cost V 5 bases and J 3 bases; bases outside gene matches: 7. This CDR3 is CASSSHGLADYNEQFF. The CDR3 DNA follows: TGTGCCAGCAGCTCCCACGGACTAGCGGACTACAATGAGCAGTTCTTC.

This chain uses TRBV23-1 with TRBJ1-1; no clear D. TRBV23-1 is known as an ORF, though its function is uncertain. The CDR3 is 13 residues long. V dropped 3 bases and J dropped 10 bases, with 15 bases sitting between them. CDR3 DNA sequence: TGCGCCAGCAGTCACCGGTCCTCATTCTCAGCTTTCTTT. This translates into CASSHRSSFSAFF.

This rearrangement joins TRBV7-3 to TRBJ2-3; D gene ambiguous. Germline V lookup: CDR1 SGHTA, CDR2 FQGTGA. The CDR3 totals 14 residues. With 2 bases removed from V and 0 bases from J, the gap between germline ends came to 6 bases. The CDR3 loop is CASSLPSSTDTQYF. The DNA for the CDR3 is TGTGCCAGCAGCTTACCCAGTAGCACAGATACGCAGTATTTT.

The V gene is TRBV6-1, the J gene TRBJ1-1; the D gene is possibly TRBD1 (6 bases). The V end was cut by 7 bases, the J end by 4 bases, with 13 bases between. The germline V gene has CDR1 MNHNS and CDR2 SASEGT. This CDR3 has 13 residues. The CDR3 DNA reads as TGTGCCAGCATTGACAGGAGTGCCACTGAAGCTTTCTTT. Translation: CASIDRSATEAFF.

V usage is TRBV6-6 and J usage is TRBJ1-1; D uncertain. V lost 5 bases, J lost 1 base, and 14 bases lay in between. CDR3 length: 15 amino acids. Germline CDR1 is MNHNY and CDR2 is SVGAGI (reference sequence). CDR3 in DNA: TGTGCCAGCAGTAGCGAAAGCCTGGGGAACACTGAAGCTTTCTTT. Translated, it gives CASSSESLGNTEAFF.

The chain is built from TRBV2 and TRBJ2-3; D possibly corresponds to TRBD2 (7 bases). Germline-derived CDR1 and CDR2 are SNHLY and FYNNEI. This CDR3 is built from 14 residues. The V end was cut by 7 bases, the J end by 0 bases, with 11 bases between. The CDR3 nucleotides are TGTGCCAGCAAGGGGGGGATCAGCACAGATACGCAGTATTTT. It translates to CASKGGISTDTQYF.

V and J are TRBV27 and TRBJ2-2, with 7 positions matching TRBD1. V lost 5 bases to trimming and J lost 4 bases; unmatched junction nucleotides: 7. Germline CDR1 reads MNHEY; CDR2 reads SMNVEV (reference sequence). CDR3 length equals 15 residues. The CDR3 sequence: CASSLRAGGTGELFF. In DNA, the CDR3 is TGTGCCAGCAGTCTTAGGGCAGGGGGCACCGGGGAGCTGTTTTTT.

The gene calls are TRBV15 and TRBJ2-7, with D possibly being TRBD1 (7 bases). The ends were cut back, 5 bases at V and 4 bases at J, with 12 bases in the middle. The germline V gene encodes CDR1 LNHNV and CDR2 YYDKDF (reference sequence). The CDR3 runs 13 residues. The CDR3 sequence: CATSPRGEYEQYF. In nucleotides, the CDR3 is TGTGCCACCAGCCCCAGGGGGGAGTACGAGCAGTACTTC.